This T cell receptor (beta chain) was recorded in a study of glioma-infiltrating T cells. Germline V lookup: CDR1 LNHNV, CDR2 YYDKDF (reference sequence). This CDR3 is built from 13 residues. Using RNA template, CDR3s of TCR alpha and beta were amplified with iRepertoire arm-PCR. TCRdb reprocessed the multiplex PCR reads via MiXCR and lists one record per CDR3 protein. In the table there are approximately 140,000 distinct CDR3 sequences, under 30% of which are singletons. Worth noting for this clonotype: A much larger clone differs by one base, so this may be a read error.

V usage is TRBV15 and J usage is TRBJ2-5; D not resolved. The J call may not be correct, given that the DNA end is closer to TRBJ2-7. This sequence originates from a human donor with low-grade glioma or glioblastoma, undergoing nonglioma brain surgery, or in good health (not recorded which). Sequenced material: glioma tissue, nonneoplastic brain tissue, or PBMCs (not recorded which). Written as DNA, the CDR3 is TGTGCCACCAGCAGAGATATGGCCTACGAGCAGTACTTC. The encoded protein is CATSRDMAYEQYF.